This T cell receptor (beta chain) originates from a study of PD-1 and CTLA-4 blockade in melanoma. Germline values: CDR1 SEHNR, CDR2 FQNEAQ (reference sequence). CDR3 size: 14 residues. Deletions cut 5 bases from V and 2 bases from J, with 9 bases between. The repertoire was sequenced with immunoSEQ multiplex PCR; TCRdb's copy has only in-frame clones and lacks some. The sample has almost 30,000 clones, 85% to 90% seen once; the top ten hold approximately 8%. The receptor's source is a human donor with melanoma. The material sequenced was CD8+ T cells from peripheral blood, taken before anti-PD-1 treatment. This rearrangement joins TRBV7-9 to TRBJ2-2; D ambiguous. The chain's CDR3 is CASSRLDNTGELFF. The CDR3 bases are TGTGCCAGCAGCCGACTGGACAACACCGGGGAGCTGTTTTTT.